This T cell receptor beta chain was documented in a study of blood T cell repertoires in COVID-19. Study context: Sources were T cells, B-cell-depleted T cells, or PBMCs; the material itself was cDNA or gDNA.

The method was immunoSEQ multiplex PCR; TCRdb's version includes in-frame clones alone and lacks a portion of them. The data contain roughly 140,000 clones, around 83% of them singletons. This CDR3 is built from 12 residues. V shed 6 bases and J shed 2 bases, with 8 bases lying between them. Germline CDR1 and CDR2: MNHEY and SVGAGI. A single count supports this clone. The chain has TRBV6-5 and TRBJ2-7; D not resolved. This sequence was found in a man in his 60s with active or convalescent COVID-19. The sequenced material came from peripheral blood. CDR3 nucleotide sequence: TGTGCCAGCAGGTCAGTCACCTACGAGCAGTACTTC. Residues: CASRSVTYEQYF.